Shown below are 19 T cell receptor beta chains from a single sample sequenced in a study of T-cell reconstitution after alpha-beta-depleted transplantation in children. Unique molecular identifiers were built into the TCRbeta library. TCRdb independently ran MiXCR on the PCR reads; one entry per CDR3 protein. The sample carries around 800,000 distinct CDR3 sequences, 15% to 20% recorded once. Material: PBMCs, mostly from graft donor cells, obtained 360 days after TCRalphabeta/CD19-depleted stem cell transplant. These receptors were obtained from a male patient younger than 18 who had a stem cell transplant for acute lymphoblastic leukemia, so the T cells may come from the graft donor.

This clonotype was counted between two and nine times. J is TRBJ2-2 and V is TRBV7-3, with D possibly being TRBD1 (5 bases). The CDR3 contains 16 residues. Germline V gene lookup returns CDR1 SGHTA and CDR2 FQGTGA. The V end was cut by 2 bases, the J end by 6 bases, with 16 bases between. The DNA for the CDR3 is TGTGCCAGCAGCTTAGCGCCCTTGATAGGGGCCGGGGAGCTGTTTTTT. Its translation: CASSLAPLIGAGELFF.

This rearrangement joins TRBV5-5 to TRBJ2-1, with D perhaps matching TRBD2 (5 bases). The ends were cut back, 0 bases at V and 2 bases at J, with 12 bases in the middle. The CDR3 is 16 residues long. Germline loops: CDR1 SGHKS, CDR2 YYEKEE (reference sequence). In DNA form, the CDR3 reads TGTGCCAGCAGCTTGGTGCGGGCTCTGACCTACAATGAGCAGTTCTTC. It encodes CASSLVRALTYNEQFF. The entire variable domain, with the rest obtained from reference TRBV5-5 and TRBJ2-1, is as follows: DAGVTQSPTHLIKTRGQQVTLRCSPISGHKSVSWYQQVLGQGPQFIFQYYEKEERGRGNFPDRFSARQFPNYSSELNVNALLLGDSALYLCASSLVRALTYNEQFFGPGTRLTVL.

This clonotype was counted many times. The J gene is TRBJ1-2, the V gene TRBV12-3 or TRBV12-4; no clear D. The CDR3 covers 11 residues. V gave up 7 bases and J gave up 5 bases, with 8 bases separating them. CDR3 sequence reads: CASTRFYGYTF. In nucleotides, the CDR3 is TGTGCCAGCACTAGATTTTATGGCTACACCTTC.

This clonotype was detected only a few times. V is TRBV7-9 and J is TRBJ2-5, with D possibly matching TRBD2 (5 bases). The V end was cut by 3 bases, the J end by 0 bases, with 8 bases between. Germline CDR1 is SEHNR and CDR2 is FQNEAQ (reference sequence). The CDR3 sequence is 14 residues long. The CDR3 DNA reads as TGTGCCAGCAGCTTCCGAGCGGACCAAGAGACCCAGTACTTC. Translating it yields CASSFRADQETQYF.

This clonotype was found many times. DNA for the CDR3: TGTGCCAGCAGCTTAACTCTATCAGGAGGGTACGCGGATACGCAGTATTTT. Its protein is CASSLTLSGGYADTQYF. The rearrangement joins TRBV7-2 to TRBJ2-3; D is perhaps TRBD2 (6 bases). The CDR3 runs to 17 residues. V was shortened by 2 bases and J by 6 bases, with 21 bases between the two germline ends. The V gene's germline CDR1 is SGHTA and CDR2 FQGNSA.

The sample holds many counts of this clonotype. The CDR3 spells CASSRWASGRETQYF. The CDR3 nucleotides are TGCGCCAGCAGCCGATGGGCTAGCGGGAGAGAGACCCAGTACTTC. The J gene is TRBJ2-5, the V gene TRBV5-1; TRBD2 aligns across 10 bases. Germline-derived CDR1 and CDR2 are SGHRS and YFSETQ. V gave up 4 bases and J gave up 4 bases; unmatched junction bases: 7. The CDR3 extends over 15 amino acids.

The chain couples TRBV5-6 to TRBJ2-7; the D gene is possibly TRBD1 (6 bases). This CDR3 is 14 amino acids long. Trimming removed 2 bases at V and 5 bases at J, with 14 bases between. Per germline, CDR1 SGHDT and CDR2 YYEEEE. Written as DNA, the CDR3 is TGTGCCAGCAGCTTCGAAGACAGGTTCCACGAGCAGTACTTC. Its translation: CASSFEDRFHEQYF.

This clonotype was detected many times. CDR3 loop: CASSRWDVGDTQYF. As DNA, the CDR3 is TGCGCCAGCAGCCGGTGGGATGTTGGGGATACGCAGTATTTT. This rearrangement joins TRBV5-1 to TRBJ2-3; no firm D call. Trimming took 4 bases from V and 6 from J, leaving 15 bases between them. The length of the CDR3 is 14 residues. Germline lookup yields CDR1 SGHRS and CDR2 YFSETQ.

V usage is TRBV20-1 and J usage is TRBJ2-1; 8 nucleotides line up with TRBD2. The trim removed 2 bases at V and 8 bases at J, leaving 11 bases unmatched. This CDR3 is 15 amino acids long. Per germline, CDR1 DFQATT and CDR2 SNEGSKA (reference sequence). CDR3 bases: TGCAGTGCTAGAATACCGGGACTAGGTGAGGATGAGCAGTTCTTC. Protein: CSARIPGLGEDEQFF.

This clonotype was seen repeatedly, ten times or more. The chain joins TRBV29-1 to TRBJ1-2; 7 bases align to TRBD1. This CDR3 has 12 amino acids. Germline V CDR1 and CDR2: SQVTM, ANQGSEA. The J segment lost 4 bases and the V segment lost 4 bases, leaving 3 bases of the junction unmatched. The CDR3 nucleotides read TGCAGCGTTGCGGGGACAGTCTATGGCTACACCTTC. Amino acids: CSVAGTVYGYTF.

V usage is TRBV9 and J usage is TRBJ2-1, with 8 bases that match TRBD2. Germline CDR1 and CDR2: SGDLS and YYNGEE. The V and J ends lost 1 base and 0 bases, in that order; junction bases with no gene match: 6. This CDR3 has 17 amino acids. CDR3 protein: CASSVPPLAVSYNEQFF. CDR3 in DNA: TGTGCCAGCAGCGTACCGCCACTAGCGGTCTCCTACAATGAGCAGTTCTTC.

The chain combines TRBV5-1 with TRBJ2-3, with TRBD1 as a possible D gene (5 bases). Germline values: CDR1 SGHRS, CDR2 YFSETQ. With 4 bases removed from V and 2 bases from J, the gap between germline ends came to 11 bases. This CDR3 spans 14 amino acids. The CDR3 spells CASSGAGNTDTQYF. CDR3 sequence (DNA): TGCGCCAGCAGCGGGGCAGGGAACACAGATACGCAGTATTTT.

The chain joins TRBV18 to TRBJ1-5; 7 bases agree with TRBD1. The CDR3 extends over 15 amino acids. Germline trimming cut 1 base from V and 3 bases from J; bases unmatched to any gene: 3. Germline CDR1 and CDR2: KGHSH and LQKENI. CDR3 sequence: CASSPRGQNNQPQHF. The CDR3 DNA reads as TGTGCCAGCTCACCACGGGGACAGAACAATCAGCCCCAGCATTTT.

J is TRBJ2-1 and V is TRBV20-1, with D perhaps being TRBD1 or TRBD2 (5 bases each). The ends were cut back, 0 bases at V and 2 bases at J, with 11 bases in the middle. The CDR3 sequence is 15 residues long. The V gene's germline CDR1 is DFQATT and CDR2 SNEGSKA (reference sequence). CDR3: CSARDQEGTYNEQFF. CDR3 nucleotide sequence: TGCAGTGCTAGAGATCAAGAGGGGACCTACAATGAGCAGTTCTTC.

In DNA, the CDR3 is TGTGCCAGCAGCTCACTTGTGGGGGTTCACACCTACGAGCAGTACTTC. This sequence encodes CASSSLVGVHTYEQYF. The chain is built from TRBV7-2 and TRBJ2-7; either TRBD1 or TRBD2 may supply D (5 bases each). The CDR3 covers 16 residues. Germline CDR1 reads SGHTA; CDR2 reads FQGNSA. Trimming pared 4 bases from V and 2 bases from J, leaving 18 bases between.

This clonotype occurred a few times. This rearrangement joins TRBV7-8 to TRBJ2-7, with 8 bases lining up with TRBD1. V lost 3 bases to trimming and J lost 1 base; unmatched junction nucleotides: 2. Germline V CDR1 and CDR2: SGHVS, FQNEAQ. This CDR3 comprises 14 residues. The CDR3 bases are TGTGCCAGCAGCTTTGACAGGGGATCCTACGAGCAGTACTTC. Translated: CASSFDRGSYEQYF.

This clonotype was seen a few times. The V call is TRBV3-1, the J call TRBJ2-1, with unresolved D. The V end was cut by 0 bases, the J end by 8 bases, with 8 bases between. Per the germline V gene, CDR1 is LGHDT and CDR2 is YNNKEL (reference sequence). This CDR3 has 13 amino acids. This chain's CDR3 is CASSQEVRDEQFF. The CDR3, as DNA: TGTGCCAGCAGCCAAGAAGTGCGAGATGAGCAGTTCTTC.

This clonotype has a handful of counts. V gene TRBV5-1 combines with J gene TRBJ2-7; 8 bases map to TRBD1. This CDR3 contains 13 residues. Germline V CDR1 and CDR2: SGHRS, YFSETQ. Losses at the gene ends were 7 bases for V and 2 bases for J; bases not matched to a gene: 5. In DNA, the CDR3 is TGCGCCAGCCAAGGACAGGGAACCTACGAGCAGTACTTC. Translated: CASQGQGTYEQYF. Together with reference TRBV5-1 and TRBJ2-7, the CDR3 gives the full variable domain: KAGVTQTPRYLIKTRGQQVTLSCSPISGHRSVSWYQQTPGQGLQFLFEYFSETQRNKGNFPGRFSGRQFSNSRSEMNVSTLELGDSALYLCASQGQGTYEQYFGPGTRLTVT.

A note on this clonotype: At one of its ends the junction is not consistent with the germline gene, which may arise from a read error. The chain is built from TRBV12-3 or TRBV12-4 and TRBJ1-5; 7 bases fit TRBD1. This CDR3 spans 17 amino acids. This chain's CDR3 is CASLFVAWGTETQAQHF. The CDR3 DNA follows: TGTGCCAGCCTCTTTGTGGCGTGGGGGACAGAAACTCAGGCCCAGCATTTT.